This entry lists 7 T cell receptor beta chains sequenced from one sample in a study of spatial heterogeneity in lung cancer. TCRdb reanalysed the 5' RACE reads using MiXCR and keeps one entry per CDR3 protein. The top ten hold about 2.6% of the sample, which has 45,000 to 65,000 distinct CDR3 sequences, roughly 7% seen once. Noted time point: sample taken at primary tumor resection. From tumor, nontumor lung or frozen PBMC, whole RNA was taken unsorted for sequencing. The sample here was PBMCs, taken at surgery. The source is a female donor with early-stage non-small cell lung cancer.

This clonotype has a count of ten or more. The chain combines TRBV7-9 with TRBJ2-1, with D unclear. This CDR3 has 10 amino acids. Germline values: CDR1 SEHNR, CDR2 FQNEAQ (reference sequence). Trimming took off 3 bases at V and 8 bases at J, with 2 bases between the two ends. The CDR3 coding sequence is TGTGCCAGCAGCTTCGATGAGCAGTTCTTC. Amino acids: CASSFDEQFF.

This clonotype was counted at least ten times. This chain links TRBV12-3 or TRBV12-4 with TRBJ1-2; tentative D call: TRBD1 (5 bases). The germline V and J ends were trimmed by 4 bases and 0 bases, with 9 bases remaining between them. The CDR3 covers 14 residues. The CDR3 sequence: CASSWGGTNYGYTF. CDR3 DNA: TGTGCCAGCAGTTGGGGGGGGACTAACTATGGCTACACCTTC.

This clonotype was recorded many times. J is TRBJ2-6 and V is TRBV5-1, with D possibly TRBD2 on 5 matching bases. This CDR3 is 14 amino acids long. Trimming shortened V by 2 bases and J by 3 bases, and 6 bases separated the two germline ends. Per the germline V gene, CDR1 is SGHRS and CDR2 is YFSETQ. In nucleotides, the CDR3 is TGCGCCAGCAGCTTAGCGGTTGGGGCCAACGTCCTGACTTTC. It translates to CASSLAVGANVLTF.

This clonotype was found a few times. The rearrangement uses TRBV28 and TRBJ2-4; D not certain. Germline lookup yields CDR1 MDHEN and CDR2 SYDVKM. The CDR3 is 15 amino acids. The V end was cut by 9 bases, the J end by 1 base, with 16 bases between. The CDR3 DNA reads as TGTGCCAGTGTACGCCATAGTACGGCCAAAAACATTCAGTACTTC. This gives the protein CASVRHSTAKNIQYF.

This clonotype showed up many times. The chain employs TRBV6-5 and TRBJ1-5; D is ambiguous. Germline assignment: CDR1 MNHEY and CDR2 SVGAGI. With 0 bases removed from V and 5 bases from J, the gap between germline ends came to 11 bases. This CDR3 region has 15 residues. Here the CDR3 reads CASSYSNTPDQPQHF. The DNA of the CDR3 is TGTGCCAGCAGTTACTCGAACACCCCCGATCAGCCCCAGCATTTT.

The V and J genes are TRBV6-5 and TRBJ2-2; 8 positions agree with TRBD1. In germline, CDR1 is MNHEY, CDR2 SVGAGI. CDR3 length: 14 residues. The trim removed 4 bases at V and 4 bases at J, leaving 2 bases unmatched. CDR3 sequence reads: CASSFGQGTGELFF. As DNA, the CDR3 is TGTGCCAGCAGTTTTGGACAGGGCACCGGGGAGCTGTTTTTT.

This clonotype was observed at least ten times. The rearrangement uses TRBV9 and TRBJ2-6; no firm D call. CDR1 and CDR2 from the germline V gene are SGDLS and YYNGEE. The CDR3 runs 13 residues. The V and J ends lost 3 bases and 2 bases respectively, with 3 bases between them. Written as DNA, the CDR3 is TGTGCCAGCAGCGCCCCTGGGGCCAACGTCCTGACTTTC. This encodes CASSAPGANVLTF.